A selection of T cell receptor beta chains follows, all from one sample in a study of T cell changes during pregnancy in multiple sclerosis. Assay: immunoSEQ multiplex PCR; the TCRdb copy retains only in-frame clones and omits some. The profile shows some 80,000 clones, about 93% of them singletons. The starting material was CD4+ T cells from peripheral blood mononuclear cells, obtained after pregnancy. The receptors stem from a female donor with multiple sclerosis, enrolled in a pregnancy study. The CDR3 runs from the conserved cysteine through the conserved F or W. D genes are given only for firm matches. The size entry is marked missing in some rows and otherwise reads once, few, many or a size class.

12	NA	TRBV6-1	TRBD1	TRBJ2-5	CASRQGRETQYF	TGTGCCAGTCGACAGGGGCGCGAGACCCAGTACTTC
15	NA	TRBV9	TRBD2	TRBJ2-7	CASSAGTSMAYEQYF	TGTGCCAGCAGCGCGGGGACTAGCATGGCCTACGAGCAGTACTTC
17	NA	TRBV4-1	TRBD1	TRBJ2-7	CASSFRSRGQLSYEQYF	TGCGCCAGCAGCTTTCGGTCCCGGGGACAGCTCTCCTACGAGCAGTACTTC
16	NA	TRBV7-2	TRBD2	TRBJ2-3	CASSPLAGGSGDTQYF	TGTGCCAGCAGCCCGCTAGCGGGTGGGAGTGGTGATACGCAGTATTTT
15	NA	TRBV15	TRBD1	TRBJ1-6	CATSRLGQGSSPLHF	TGTGCCACCAGCAGACTCGGACAGGGAAGCTCACCCCTCCACTTT
16	NA	TRBV18	TRBD1	TRBJ2-7	CASSLSGQIPSYEQYF	TGTGCCAGCTCACTTTCGGGACAGATCCCTTCCTACGAGCAGTACTTC
16	NA	TRBV4-2	NA	TRBJ1-2	CASSQDLRRANYGYTF	TGTGCCAGCAGCCAAGACCTCCGGAGGGCTAACTATGGCTACACCTTC
12	NA	TRBV28	NA	TRBJ2-7	CASSLSYREQYF	TGTGCCAGCAGTTTGTCGTATCGGGAGCAGTACTTC
14	NA	TRBV6-5	NA	TRBJ2-7	CASRNNGIGGEQYF	TGTGCCAGCAGAAATAATGGGATCGGAGGCGAGCAGTACTTC
21	once	TRBV23-1	TRBD1	TRBJ2-6	CASSLQAFDRGRMSGANVLTF	TGCGCCAGCAGTCTACAAGCGTTTGACAGGGGGCGAATGTCTGGGGCCAACGTCCTGACTTTC
17	NA	TRBV5-1	TRBD1	TRBJ1-3	CASSLGGTGPPGNTIYF	TGCGCCAGCAGCTTGGGCGGGACAGGGCCGCCTGGAAACACCATATATTTT
17	NA	TRBV9	TRBD2	TRBJ2-1	CASSVEVRRREGSEQFF	TGTGCCAGCAGCGTAGAGGTACGACGGCGGGAGGGGAGTGAGCAGTTCTTC
15	NA	TRBV5-3	TRBD1	TRBJ1-2	CARSLPGQGEYGYTF	TGTGCCAGAAGCCTACCGGGACAGGGGGAATATGGCTACACCTTC
15	few	TRBV28	TRBD1	TRBJ1-1	CASSIQGVMNTEAFF	TGTGCCAGCAGTATACAGGGGGTAATGAACACTGAAGCTTTCTTT
15	NA	TRBV28	NA	TRBJ1-3	CASSFRGFSGNTIYF	TGTGCCAGCAGTTTCCGAGGGTTCTCTGGAAACACCATATATTTT
16	NA	TRBV19	TRBD1	TRBJ2-6	CASSMETGVGANVLTF	TGTGCCAGTAGTATGGAGACAGGGGTCGGGGCCAACGTCCTGACTTTC
17	NA	TRBV27	TRBD1	TRBJ2-2	CASSLLDRGYNTGELFF	TGTGCCAGCAGTTTACTAGACAGGGGATACAACACCGGGGAGCTGTTTTTT